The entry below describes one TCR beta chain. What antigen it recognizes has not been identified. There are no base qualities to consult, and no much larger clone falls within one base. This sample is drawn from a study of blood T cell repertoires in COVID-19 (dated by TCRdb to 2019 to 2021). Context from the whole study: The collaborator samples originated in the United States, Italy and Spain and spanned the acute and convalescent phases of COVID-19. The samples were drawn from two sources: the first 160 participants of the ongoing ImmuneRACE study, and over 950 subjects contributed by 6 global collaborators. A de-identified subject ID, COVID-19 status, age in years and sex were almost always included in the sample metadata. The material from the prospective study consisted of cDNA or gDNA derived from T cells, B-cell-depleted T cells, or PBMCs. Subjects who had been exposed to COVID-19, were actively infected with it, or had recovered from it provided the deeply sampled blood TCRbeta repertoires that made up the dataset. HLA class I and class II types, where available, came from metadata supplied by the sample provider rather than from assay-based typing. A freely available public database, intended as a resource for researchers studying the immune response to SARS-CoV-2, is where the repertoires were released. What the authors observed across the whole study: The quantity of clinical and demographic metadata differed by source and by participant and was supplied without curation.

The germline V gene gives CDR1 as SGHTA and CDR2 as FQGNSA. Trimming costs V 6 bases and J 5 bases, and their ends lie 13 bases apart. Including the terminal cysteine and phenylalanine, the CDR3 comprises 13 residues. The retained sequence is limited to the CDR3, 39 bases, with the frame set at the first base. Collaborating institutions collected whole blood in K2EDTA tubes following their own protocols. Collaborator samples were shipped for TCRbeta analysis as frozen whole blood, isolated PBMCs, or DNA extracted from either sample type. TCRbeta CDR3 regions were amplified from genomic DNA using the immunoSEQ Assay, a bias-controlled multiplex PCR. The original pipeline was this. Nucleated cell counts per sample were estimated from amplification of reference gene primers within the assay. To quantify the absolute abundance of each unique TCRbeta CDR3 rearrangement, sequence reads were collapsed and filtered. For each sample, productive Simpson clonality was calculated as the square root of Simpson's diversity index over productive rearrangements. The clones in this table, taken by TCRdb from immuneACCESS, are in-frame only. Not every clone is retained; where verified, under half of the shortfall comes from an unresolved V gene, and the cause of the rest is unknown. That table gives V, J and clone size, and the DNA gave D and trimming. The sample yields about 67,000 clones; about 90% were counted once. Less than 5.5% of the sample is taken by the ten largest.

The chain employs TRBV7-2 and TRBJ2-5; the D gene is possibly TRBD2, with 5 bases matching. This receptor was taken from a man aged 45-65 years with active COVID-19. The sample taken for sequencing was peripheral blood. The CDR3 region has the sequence CASSVRVRETQYF. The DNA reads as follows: TGTGCCAGCAGTGTGAGGGTTCGGGAGACCCAGTACTTC. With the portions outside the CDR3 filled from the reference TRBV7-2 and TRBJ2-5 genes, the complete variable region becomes GAGVSQSPSNKVTEKGKDVELRCDPISGHTALYWYRQSLGQGLEFLIYFQGNSAPDKSGLPSDRFSAERTGGSVSTLTIQRTQQEDSAVYLCASSVRVRETQYFGPGTRLLVL.